This entry lists 6 T cell receptor beta chains sequenced from one sample in a study of T cells after yellow fever vaccination. TCRdb used MiXCR to reprocess the 5' RACE reads, holding one entry per CDR3 protein. The table lists some 320,000 distinct CDR3 sequences, roughly 10% of them singletons. The input for sequencing was CD4+ T cells sorted from PBMCs, taken 45 days after the yellow fever booster vaccination. Receptor source: a man in his late teens or twenties who received the YFV17D yellow fever vaccine.

CDR3 amino acids: CASSLGGTGYTDTQYF. For the CDR3, the DNA is TGCGCCAGCAGCTTGGGAGGGACAGGGTACACAGATACGCAGTATTTT. This sequence joins TRBV5-1 and TRBJ2-3; 9 bases line up with TRBD1. The germline gives CDR1 SGHRS, CDR2 YFSETQ. CDR3 length: 16 residues. The ends lost 0 bases at V and 2 bases at J; junction bases unmatched: 4. The whole variable domain, filled in from reference TRBV5-1 and TRBJ2-3, reads KAGVTQTPRYLIKTRGQQVTLSCSPISGHRSVSWYQQTPGQGLQFLFEYFSETQRNKGNFPGRFSGRQFSNSRSEMNVSTLELGDSALYLCASSLGGTGYTDTQYFGPGTRLTVL.

This clonotype has a handful of counts. V is TRBV6-2 or TRBV6-3 and J is TRBJ2-3, with TRBD2 matching over 10 bases. Germline V gene data show CDR1 as MNHEY and CDR2 as SVGEGT. V shed 2 bases and J 0 bases; nucleotides not matched to a gene: 14. This CDR3 comprises 20 residues. DNA for the CDR3: TGTGCCAGCAGTTACCCCACATATGGACTAGCGGTATCTAGCACAGATACGCAGTATTTT. Protein: CASSYPTYGLAVSSTDTQYF.

A few counts support this clonotype. The chain employs TRBV2 and TRBJ1-5; possible D gene TRBD1, 6 bases. The V end was cut by 6 bases, the J end by 5 bases, with 14 bases between. The CDR3 loop spans 14 amino acids. Germline V gives CDR1 SNHLY, CDR2 FYNNEI. The CDR3 bases are TGTGCCAGCAGCCTTACAGGGTACGATCAGCCCCAGCATTTT. Its translation is CASSLTGYDQPQHF.

This clonotype was observed a few times. The chain recombines TRBV20-1 with TRBJ1-6; possible D gene TRBD1, 6 bases. Germline V gene sequence: CDR1 DFQATT, CDR2 SNEGSKA (reference sequence). V was pared by 4 bases and J by 6 bases, with 16 bases between. This CDR3 spans 15 amino acids. The CDR3 DNA reads as TGCAGTGCTATCTGGGCCACAGGGCCTAATTCACCCCTCCACTTT. This gives the protein CSAIWATGPNSPLHF.

Note on this clonotype: One junction end disagrees with the germline gene, perhaps due to a read error. CDR3 in DNA: TGTGCTAGCAGGCTTATACAGGGGCACCCAACTCGCGTCAATAGCAATCAGCCCCAGCATTTT. Translated: CASRLIQGHPTRVNSNQPQHF. The chain has TRBV7-7 and TRBJ1-5; 7 bases align to TRBD1. CDR1 and CDR2 from the germline V gene are SSHAT and FNYEAQ (reference sequence). The CDR3 is 21 residues long. The whole variable domain, filled in from reference TRBV7-7 and TRBJ1-5, reads GAGVSQSPRYKVTKRGQDVTLRCDPISSHATLYWYQQALGQGPEFLTYFNYEAQPDKSGLPSDRFSAERPEGSISTLTIQRTEQRDSAMYRCASRLIQGHPTRVNSNQPQHFGDGTRLSIL.

V gene TRBV29-1 combines with J gene TRBJ1-2; no clear D gene. Germline V gene lookup returns CDR1 SQVTM and CDR2 ANQGSEA. The CDR3 has 11 amino acids. V was cut by 7 bases and J by 2 bases, with 8 bases left in between. CDR3 DNA sequence: TGCAGCGCATCGGCGAACTATGGCTACACCTTC. This gives the protein CSASANYGYTF.